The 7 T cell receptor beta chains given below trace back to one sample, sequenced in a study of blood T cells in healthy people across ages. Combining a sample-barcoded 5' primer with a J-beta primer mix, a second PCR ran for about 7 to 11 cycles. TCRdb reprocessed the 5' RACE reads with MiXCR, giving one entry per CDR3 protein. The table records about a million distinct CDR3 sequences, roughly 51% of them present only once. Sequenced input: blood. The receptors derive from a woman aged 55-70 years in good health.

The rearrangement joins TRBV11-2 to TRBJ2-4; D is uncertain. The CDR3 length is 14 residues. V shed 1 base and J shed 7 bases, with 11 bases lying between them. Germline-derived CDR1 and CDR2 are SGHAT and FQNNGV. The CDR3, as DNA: TGTGCCAGCAGCTTAGCTGGGGTCGGTAACATTCAGTACTTC. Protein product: CASSLAGVGNIQYF.

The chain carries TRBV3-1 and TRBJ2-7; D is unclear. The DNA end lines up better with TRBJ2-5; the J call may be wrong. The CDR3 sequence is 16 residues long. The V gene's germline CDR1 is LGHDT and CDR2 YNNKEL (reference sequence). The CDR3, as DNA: TGTGCCAGCAGCGGGCACGGGTCCCCCATCCAAGAGACCCAGTACTTC. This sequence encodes CASSGHGSPIQETQYF.

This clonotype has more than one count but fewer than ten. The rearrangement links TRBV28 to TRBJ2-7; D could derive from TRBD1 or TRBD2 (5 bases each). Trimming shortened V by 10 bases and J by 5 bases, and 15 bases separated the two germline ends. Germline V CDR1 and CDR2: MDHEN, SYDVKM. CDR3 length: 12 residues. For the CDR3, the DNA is TGTGCCATACGAGGGACGTCGGACGAGCAGTACTTC. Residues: CAIRGTSDEQYF.

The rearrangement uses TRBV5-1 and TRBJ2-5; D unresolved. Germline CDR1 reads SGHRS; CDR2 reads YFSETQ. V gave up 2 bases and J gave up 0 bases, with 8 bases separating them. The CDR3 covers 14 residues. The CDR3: CASSFNDNQETQYF. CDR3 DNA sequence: TGCGCCAGCAGCTTTAACGACAACCAAGAGACCCAGTACTTC.

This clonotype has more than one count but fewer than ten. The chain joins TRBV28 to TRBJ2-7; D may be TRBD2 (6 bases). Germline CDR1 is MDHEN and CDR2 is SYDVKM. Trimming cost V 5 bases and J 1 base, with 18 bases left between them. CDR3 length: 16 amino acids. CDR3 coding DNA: TGTGCCAGCAGTAGGGCTCGGAGGGATCTTTCCTACGAGCAGTACTTC. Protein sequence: CASSRARRDLSYEQYF.

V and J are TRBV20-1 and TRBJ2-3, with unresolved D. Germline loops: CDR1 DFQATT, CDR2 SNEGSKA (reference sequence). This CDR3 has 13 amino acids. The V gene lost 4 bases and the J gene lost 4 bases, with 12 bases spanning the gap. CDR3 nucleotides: TGCAGTGCTACTGTTTGGGCGGCAGATACGCAGTATTTT. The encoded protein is CSATVWAADTQYF.

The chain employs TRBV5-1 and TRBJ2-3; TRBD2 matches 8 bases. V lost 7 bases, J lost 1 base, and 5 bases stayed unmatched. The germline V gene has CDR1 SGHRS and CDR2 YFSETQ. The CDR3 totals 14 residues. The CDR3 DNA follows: TGCGCCAGCTCGGGAGGGGAACGCACAGATACGCAGTATTTT. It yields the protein CASSGGERTDTQYF.